The sequence of this TCR beta chain was determined in a study of blood T cell repertoires in COVID-19. For the study at large: Samples taken during acute and convalescent COVID-19 were collected in the United States, Italy and Spain. PBMCs, B-cell-depleted T cells, or T cells were the source of the cDNA or gDNA that made up the material.

Original analysis: Estimates of nucleated cell counts were drawn from the amplification of reference gene primers. Assay: immunoSEQ multiplex PCR; the TCRdb copy retains only in-frame clones and omits some. V and J calls and clone size are those listed in that table; D and trimming were worked out from the DNA. The sample includes over 130,000 clones, about 91% seen only once; the top ten take 25% to 30%. Input material: peripheral blood. The sequence came from a human donor in a cohort sampled during active COVID-19.

The CDR3 spells CAITREGGHYEQYF. As DNA, the CDR3 is TGTGCCATCACCCGGGAAGGGGGCCACTACGAGCAGTACTTC. The chain employs TRBV10-3 and TRBJ2-7; 7 bases fit TRBD1. The trim removed 7 bases at V and 3 bases at J, leaving 9 bases unmatched. The CDR3 is made up of 14 amino acids. CDR1 ENHRY and CDR2 SYGVKD come from the germline V gene.